The 8 T cell receptor beta chains listed next were all sequenced from one sample in a study of cytomegalovirus exposure and HLA in healthy donors. 13 Jbeta primers and 60 Vbeta primers were used for the PCR. TCRdb's copy holds only in-frame clones and misses some; the assay was immunoSEQ multiplex PCR. This sample yields some 120,000 clones, of which 70% are seen a single time; around 9% belongs to the top ten. The material sequenced was PBMCs. The receptors were gathered from a man aged 25 to 40 in good health and CMV-seropositive.

CDR3 sequence reads: CASSSYRGAGEQYV. The CDR3 DNA follows: TGTGCCAGCAGTTCTTATCGGGGGGCGGGGGAGCAGTACGTC. The chain recombines TRBV27 with TRBJ2-7, with D possibly TRBD2 on 7 matching bases. This CDR3 is built from 14 residues. Germline loops: CDR1 MNHEY, CDR2 SMNVEV (reference sequence). V was clipped by 4 bases and J by 7 bases, with 17 bases between them.

This clone was found a few times. The chain combines TRBV6-5 with TRBJ2-1; 10 bases agree with TRBD2. The CDR3 is made up of 14 amino acids. Germline V gives CDR1 MNHEY, CDR2 SVGAGI. V lost 6 bases to trimming and J lost 4 bases; unmatched junction nucleotides: 3. This CDR3 is CASSTSGVYNEQFF. CDR3 bases: TGTGCCAGCAGCACTAGCGGGGTTTACAATGAGCAGTTCTTC.

The chain combines TRBV7-9 with TRBJ1-2, with TRBD1 as a possible D gene (6 bases). V was pared by 8 bases and J by 3 bases, with 7 bases between. Germline lookup yields CDR1 SEHNR and CDR2 FQNEAQ (reference sequence). The CDR3 totals 11 residues. CDR3 protein: CASSGDYGYTF. The CDR3 region has the DNA TGTGCCAGCTCAGGGGACTATGGCTACACCTTC.

This clone was detected only a few times. V is TRBV7-9 and J is TRBJ1-1; 7 nucleotides match TRBD1. The CDR3 is 12 residues long. With V trimmed by 8 bases and J by 3 bases, 3 bases remained unmatched. Germline V gene lookup returns CDR1 SEHNR and CDR2 FQNEAQ (reference sequence). CDR3 region: CASSTGDTEAFF. The CDR3 nucleotides are TGTGCCAGCTCCACAGGGGACACTGAAGCTTTCTTT.

This chain connects TRBV2 to TRBJ2-7, with 9 bases identical to TRBD1. The germline CDR1 and CDR2 sequences are SNHLY and FYNNEI. V lost 6 bases, J lost 2 bases, and 2 bases stayed unmatched. The CDR3 runs 13 residues. CDR3: CASSRDRAYEQYF. The CDR3 DNA reads as TGTGCCAGCAGCCGGGACAGGGCCTACGAGCAGTACTTC.

The J gene is TRBJ1-1, the V gene TRBV6-5, with 9 bases fitting TRBD1. The CDR3 is 14 amino acids. Germline assignment: CDR1 MNHEY and CDR2 SVGAGI. The junction had 3 bases not matched to a gene; V was cut back by 6 bases and J by 1 base. The CDR3 DNA reads TGTGCCAGCAGCCAGGGACAGGGGAACACTGAAGCTTTCTTT. As protein: CASSQGQGNTEAFF.

The chain is built from TRBV7-8 and TRBJ2-7, with D maybe TRBD1 (5 bases). Germline V lookup: CDR1 SGHVS, CDR2 FQNEAQ. The CDR3 has 13 residues. The V and J ends lost 6 bases and 1 base respectively, with 10 bases between them. The CDR3 protein is CASSSQGSYEQYV. DNA for the CDR3: TGTGCCAGCAGTTCCCAGGGTTCCTACGAGCAGTACGTC.

The chain is built from TRBV29-1 and TRBJ2-2, with 8 positions matching TRBD1. The germline gives CDR1 SQVTM, CDR2 ANQGSEA. Germline trimming cut 3 bases from V and 4 bases from J; bases unmatched to any gene: 7. CDR3 length: 15 residues. The CDR3 here is CSVDSGGWSTGELFF. CDR3 DNA sequence: TGCAGCGTTGACTCAGGGGGCTGGAGCACCGGGGAGCTGTTTTTT.